The T cell receptor beta chain under discussion was sequenced for a study of cytomegalovirus exposure and HLA in healthy donors. Study outcomes and limitations: The authors confirmed in vitro that a few CMV-associated chains were specific for CMV antigens.

From germline, CDR1 is KGHSH and CDR2 LQKENI. The V segment lost 3 bases and the J segment 4 bases; nucleotides outside the gene matches: 3. CDR3 length: 13 amino acids. In the PCR, 60 Vbeta and 13 Jbeta primers were used. Libraries were prepared by immunoSEQ multiplex PCR; TCRdb keeps only in-frame clonotypes and omits some of them. The sample gives roughly 200,000 clones, more than 65% of which show up once; around 1.7% is in the top ten. Worth noting for this clone: Its matching antigen is unknown.

Sequenced input: PBMCs. The receptor was isolated from a man over 45 in good health and CMV-seronegative. This chain uses TRBV18 with TRBJ2-7, with 7 bases aligning to TRBD1. CDR3 in DNA: TGTGCCAGCTCACCTGACAGGGCTTACGAGCAGTACTTC. It translates to CASSPDRAYEQYF.